This note documents a single TCR beta chain sequence. The source of the sample is a study of blood T cell repertoires in COVID-19. On the study more broadly: PBMCs, B-cell-depleted T cells, or T cells were the source of the cDNA or gDNA that made up the material.

There are 18 residues in the CDR3. The J segment lost 4 bases and the V segment lost 2 bases, leaving 11 bases of the junction unmatched. CDR1 is MNHNS and CDR2 is SASEGT in the germline V gene. Sequenced by immunoSEQ multiplex PCR; TCRdb stores in-frame clones only, minus some. The data show tens of thousands of clones, approximately 90% seen once. The TCR was taken from a man over 45 with active or convalescent COVID-19. The chain carries TRBV6-1 and TRBJ1-6, with TRBD1 matching over 7 bases. The specimen was peripheral blood. CDR3 region: CASSEKGAGAPYNSPLHF. The CDR3 DNA is TGTGCCAGCAGTGAAAAGGGGGCAGGCGCCCCTTATAATTCACCCCTCCACTTT.